What follows are 10 T cell receptor beta chains derived from one specimen sequenced in a study of shared clonotypes between healthy human individuals. Sequenced by immunoSEQ multiplex PCR; TCRdb stores in-frame clones only, minus some. Among under 2.5 million clones listed, 85% to 95% were seen once. Sequencing input: naive CD4+ T cells from PBMCs. Subset reported: CD45RA+ positively selected. Receptors originate from a man younger than 35 in good health. Some clones in this sample may be carry-over from other donors' samples.

The chain carries TRBV5-6 and TRBJ2-3; 7 nucleotides agree with TRBD2. Per germline, CDR1 SGHDT and CDR2 YYEEEE. The CDR3 is 15 amino acids. V gave up 3 bases and J gave up 1 base; unmatched junction bases: 5. CDR3 residues: CASSSLAVRTDTQYF. The CDR3 DNA is TGTGCCAGCAGCTCTCTAGCGGTCCGCACAGATACGCAGTATTTT.

This chain joins TRBV18 and TRBJ2-7; 8 positions match TRBD2. The CDR3 has 15 amino acids. V shed 2 bases and J 0 bases; nucleotides not matched to a gene: 3. CDR1 KGHSH and CDR2 LQKENI come from the germline V gene. CDR3 amino acids: CASSPGTRNSYEQYF. The CDR3 coding sequence is TGTGCCAGCTCACCAGGGACTAGAAACTCCTACGAGCAGTACTTC.

V usage is TRBV5-4 and J usage is TRBJ1-1, with D uncertain. CDR1 and CDR2 (germline): SGHNT, YYREEE (reference sequence). Trimming stripped 0 bases from V and 7 bases from J, with 13 bases between. The CDR3 has 14 amino acids. The CDR3 nucleotides read TGTGCCAGCAGCTTGGGATGGGGTTCTGTTGAAGCTTTCTTT. Its translation is CASSLGWGSVEAFF.

Concerning this clone itself: Since a much larger clone is just one base distant, this may be a read error. The chain couples TRBV11-2 to TRBJ2-1, with 7 bases matching TRBD1. Unmatched junction bases numbered 2, after V lost 5 bases and J lost 1 base. This CDR3 comprises 14 residues. Germline-derived CDR1 and CDR2 are SGHAT and FQNNGV. CDR3 loop: CASSRQGSYNEQFF. CDR3 sequence (DNA): TGTGCCAGCAGCCGACAGGGTTCCTACAATGAGCAGTTCTTC.

As to this clone: This specimen includes other DNA sequences encoding the same CDR3. This sequence joins TRBV28 and TRBJ2-4; unclear D gene. With 5 bases removed from V and 0 bases from J, the gap between germline ends came to 11 bases. The V gene's germline CDR1 is MDHEN and CDR2 SYDVKM. The CDR3 covers 15 residues. The CDR3 coding sequence is TGTGCCAGCAGTCCCCGCGCCTTAGCCAAAAACATTCAGTACTTC. It specifies CASSPRALAKNIQYF.

In the case of this clone: The sample carries other DNA sequences with the same CDR3. This chain links TRBV9 with TRBJ1-1; no definite D call. Per germline, CDR1 SGDLS and CDR2 YYNGEE. This CDR3 spans 13 amino acids. Trimming stripped 0 bases from V and 5 bases from J, with 8 bases between. The CDR3 DNA reads as TGTGCCAGCAGCGTAGATCCATTTACTGAAGCTTTCTTT. It is translated as CASSVDPFTEAFF.

This chain connects TRBV5-1 to TRBJ2-7; no firm D call. The CDR3 spans 13 residues. Deletions cut 0 bases from V and 5 bases from J, with 9 bases between. Germline-derived CDR1 and CDR2 are SGHRS and YFSETQ. The DNA for the CDR3 is TGCGCCAGCAGCTTGGGCCAGAATAACGAGCAGTACTTC. Protein product: CASSLGQNNEQYF. The entire variable domain, with the rest obtained from reference TRBV5-1 and TRBJ2-7, is as follows: KAGVTQTPRYLIKTRGQQVTLSCSPISGHRSVSWYQQTPGQGLQFLFEYFSETQRNKGNFPGRFSGRQFSNSRSEMNVSTLELGDSALYLCASSLGQNNEQYFGPGTRLTVT.

V usage is TRBV6-6 and J usage is TRBJ1-5; D not certain. V was pared by 2 bases and J by 4 bases, with 12 bases between. Germline loops: CDR1 MNHNY, CDR2 SVGAGI (reference sequence). The CDR3 contains 15 residues. DNA for the CDR3: TGTGCCAGCAGTTACAGGGAGTTTGGGAATCAGCCCCAGCATTTT. This sequence encodes CASSYREFGNQPQHF.

This chain joins TRBV2 and TRBJ2-5; D might be TRBD2 (5 bases). The CDR3 extends over 14 amino acids. Germline V gives CDR1 SNHLY, CDR2 FYNNEI. Deletions cut 7 bases from V and 7 bases from J, with 19 bases between. The DNA for the CDR3 is TGTGCCAGCAACGGAAGGGCAGGACGGGGGACCCAGTACTTC. Translation: CASNGRAGRGTQYF.

The chain recombines TRBV25-1 with TRBJ2-3; 9 bases agree with TRBD1. The CDR3 length is 16 residues. Germline values: CDR1 MGHDK, CDR2 SYGVNS. V was clipped by 5 bases and J by 0 bases; unmatched bases: 6. The CDR3 DNA reads TGTGCCAGCAGTCGACAGGGGGTCCCTAGCACAGATACGCAGTATTTT. Residues: CASSRQGVPSTDTQYF.